The sequence of this TCR beta chain was determined in a study of blood T cell repertoires in COVID-19. Between the trimmed V and J ends, which lost 0 bases and 7 bases, there was a span of 17 bases. Germline V CDR1 and CDR2: SGHRS, YFSETQ. CDR3 length equals 17 residues. Method: immunoSEQ multiplex PCR; TCRdb's copy keeps in-frame clones and lacks some. The sample holds around 68,000 clones, around 86% seen once. The sample comprised peripheral blood. This TCR derives from a man aged 45-65 years with active COVID-19. This chain uses TRBV5-1 with TRBJ1-6; D is perhaps TRBD1 (5 bases). The CDR3 loop reads CASSLGLQGQKNSPLHF. The CDR3, as DNA: TGCGCCAGCAGCTTGGGTTTGCAGGGCCAGAAGAATTCACCCCTCCACTTT.